A selection of T cell receptor beta chains follows, all from one sample in a study of blood T cell repertoires in COVID-19. Method: immunoSEQ multiplex PCR; TCRdb's copy keeps in-frame clones and lacks some. The table lists approximately 150,000 clones, approximately 80% of them singletons. The material sequenced was PBMCs or T cells enriched from blood (not recorded which). The receptors shown here come from a man aged 35 to 55 who had recovered from COVID-19. Each CDR3 is given without its conserved first and last residue. Fields, in order: J gene, D gene, V gene, CDR3 protein. The D gene is left open where the match is weak.

TRBJ2-3	-	TRBV19	ASKQVSSTDTQY
TRBJ1-1	-	TRBV5-1	ASSFMTEQSEAF
TRBJ2-1	-	TRBV6-5	ASRKNREYNEQF
TRBJ1-4	-	TRBV7-9	ASSGRSFNEKLF
TRBJ2-3	TRBD2	TRBV7-8	ASSLGYEASGTLNTQY
TRBJ1-2	TRBD1	TRBV24-1	ATGQGNHGYT
TRBJ2-1	TRBD2	TRBV7-2	ASSRVSGGLYNEQF
TRBJ2-5	-	TRBV2	ASRPRETQY
TRBJ2-3	-	TRBV7-7	ASSLRDTDTQY
TRBJ1-1	-	TRBV7-3	ASSSYGAKNTEAF
TRBJ1-4	TRBD1	TRBV2	ASSADRGHEKLF
TRBJ2-3	-	TRBV9	ASSVVGTSKDTQY
TRBJ1-6	-	TRBV13	ASSPRGGPPRDSPLH
TRBJ1-2	TRBD1	TRBV12-5	ASGLVGQANYGYT
TRBJ1-2	-	TRBV25-1	ASSEDGVNYGYT
TRBJ2-7	-	TRBV3-1/TRBV3-2	ASSQSVYEQY
TRBJ1-2	TRBD1	TRBV5-1	ATGLDRDYGYT
TRBJ2-3	TRBD2	TRBV7-3	ASSSLPIAGSTDTQY
TRBJ2-3	TRBD1	TRBV7-3	ASSLRGTGVRSDTQY
TRBJ1-2	TRBD1	TRBV6-5	ASRRDRDGYT
TRBJ2-2	-	TRBV7-9	ASSSQRRTGELF
TRBJ2-1	TRBD2	TRBV5-1	ASSPKGRGDNEQF
TRBJ1-2	-	TRBV6-6	ASTGSHGYT
TRBJ2-5	-	TRBV5-1	ASSAARGAETQY
TRBJ1-1	-	TRBV3-1/TRBV3-2	ASSQGDKNTEAF
TRBJ2-2	-	TRBV4-1	ASTGQGGRLNTGELF
TRBJ2-2	-	TRBV5-1	ASSLAVRLNTGELF
TRBJ2-1	TRBD2	TRBV4-2	ASSQVERGGSDEQF
TRBJ1-1	-	TRBV4-1	ASSQKGDFSGNTEAF
TRBJ2-2	-	TRBV9	ASSVFSGPPGELF
TRBJ2-1	TRBD2	TRBV10-3	AISGTSGGLYNEQF
TRBJ1-4	-	TRBV2	ASAGFGEKLF
TRBJ2-2	TRBD2	TRBV2	ASRLAGTGELF
TRBJ2-2	TRBD1	TRBV10-3	AISDVWDSAGELF
TRBJ2-5	TRBD2	TRBV19	ASTGGGPEETQY
TRBJ1-2	-	TRBV27	ASSTSRAGGNYGYT
TRBJ2-5	-	TRBV25-1	ASSGLVETQY
TRBJ1-4	-	TRBV20-1	SASQEKLF
TRBJ1-6	TRBD1	TRBV7-8	ASSPGTGLGSPLH
TRBJ1-2	TRBD1	TRBV6-2/TRBV6-3	ASSTWDSQGT
TRBJ2-2	TRBD1	TRBV27	ASRTGQVPGELF
TRBJ2-7	-	TRBV6-5	ASTGQFGQY
TRBJ2-2	TRBD2	TRBV5-6	ASSSGTRFYGELF
TRBJ1-2	TRBD1	TRBV5-4	ASSPWDRRSANYGYT
TRBJ2-7	-	TRBV7-8	ASSGRGYYEQY
TRBJ1-1	-	TRBV12-3/TRBV12-4	ASSRYTEAF